The rows below give T cell receptor beta chains drawn from one sample of a study of OX40 agonist ivuxolimab in advanced cancers. The assay was immunoSEQ multiplex PCR, and TCRdb's table has in-frame clones only and misses some. Found here are 8,500 to 9,000 clones, roughly two thirds of them singletons; the top ten hold 25% to 30%. The input for sequencing was CD4+ or CD8+ T cells sorted from blood, taken in a trial of the OX40 agonist ivuxolimab. The receptors were gathered from an adult with an advanced solid tumor such as melanoma, head and neck, liver or kidney cancer. The CDR3 runs from the conserved cysteine through the conserved F or W. Each record gives: V gene, D gene, clone size, J gene, CDR3 length, CDR3 DNA, CDR3 protein. The D gene is left open where the match is weak. Expanded clones are given a class, and other clones once, few, many or no size at all.

TRBV4-1	-	-	TRBJ2-1	15	TGCGCCAGCAGCCAAGAGTCTTTATCCTACAATGAGCAGTTCTTC	CASSQESLSYNEQFF
TRBV27	-	-	TRBJ2-1	14	TGTGCCAGCAGTTTAGGGGGGATGTACAATGAGCAGTTCTTC	CASSLGGMYNEQFF
TRBV9	-	-	TRBJ2-1	14	TGTGCCAGCAGCCCTCCTGACGGTAACAATGAGCAGTTCTTC	CASSPPDGNNEQFF
TRBV6-6	TRBD1	-	TRBJ2-1	11	TGTGCCACCGGGACAGGGTATGAGCAGTTCTTC	CATGTGYEQFF
TRBV19	TRBD1	-	TRBJ1-2	12	TGTGCCACCCGACAGGGTGGCGATGGCTACACCTTC	CATRQGGDGYTF
TRBV2	-	-	TRBJ2-2	14	TGTGCCAGCAGTGAGAGGGGCAACACCGGGGAGCTGTTTTTT	CASSERGNTGELFF
TRBV7-2	-	-	TRBJ2-3	13	TGTGCCAGCGCCCCGGACGCCGTAGATACGCAGTATTTT	CASAPDAVDTQYF
TRBV4-2	-	many	TRBJ1-1	19	TGTGCCAGCAGCCAAGAAAATGAATTAGTAATGGGGGGAGGAACTGAAGCTTTCTTT	CASSQENELVMGGGTEAFF
TRBV4-1	TRBD1	-	TRBJ2-3	16	TGCGCCAGCAGCCAAGCCCGGGACAGGGGGTGGGATACGCAGTATTTT	CASSQARDRGWDTQYF
TRBV28	-	-	TRBJ2-7	15	TGTGCCAGCAGTTTGGAGGGACAGCCCTATTACGAGCAGTACTTC	CASSLEGQPYYEQYF
TRBV7-7	-	-	TRBJ1-6	16	TGTGCTAGCAGCTTAAGTGCAAGGAGACTAAATTCACCCCTCCACTTT	CASSLSARRLNSPLHF
TRBV27	-	few	TRBJ2-7	14	TGTGCCAGCAGTTTAGGGCTGATCTCCTACGAGCAGTACTTC	CASSLGLISYEQYF
TRBV11-2	-	once	TRBJ1-1	15	TGTGCCAGCAGCTTATTGACAGCTATGAACACTGAAGCTTTCTTT	CASSLLTAMNTEAFF
TRBV7-6	TRBD2	-	TRBJ2-5	14	TGTGCCAGCAGCCTCTTGACTAGCGGGGGGGAGCAGTACTTC	CASSLLTSGGEQYF
TRBV27	TRBD1	-	TRBJ2-3	13	TGTGCCAGCAGTGACAGGGTTAGGGATACGCAGTATTTT	CASSDRVRDTQYF
TRBV19	-	-	TRBJ2-1	14	TGTGCCAGTAGTAGTTACAGCGCGATCAATGAGCAGTTCTTC	CASSSYSAINEQFF
TRBV30	-	-	TRBJ1-2	12	TGTGCCTGGAGTAGTCAAGGAGATGGCTACACCTTC	CAWSSQGDGYTF
TRBV28	TRBD2	-	TRBJ2-7	16	TGTGCCAGCAGTTCGATCCTAGCGGGATTCTCCTACGAGCAGTACTTC	CASSSILAGFSYEQYF
TRBV11-1	TRBD2	few	TRBJ2-7	14	TGTGCCAGCAGCTCGCGGGGGGCCCACTACGAGCAGTACTTC	CASSSRGAHYEQYF
TRBV27	-	-	TRBJ1-1	12	TGTGCCAGTGGACCGACGAACACTGAAGCTTTCTTT	CASGPTNTEAFF
TRBV15	-	-	TRBJ1-5	12	TGTGCCACTGGACAGATCAATCAGCCCCAGCATTTT	CATGQINQPQHF
TRBV6-5	TRBD1	-	TRBJ2-4	16	TGTGCCAGCAGTTACTCGAGGACAGGGGCCAAAAACATTCAGTACTTC	CASSYSRTGAKNIQYF
TRBV7-2	TRBD1	-	TRBJ2-7	13	TGTGCCAGCAGCTTCGGGACAGGGAGCGAGCAGTACTTC	CASSFGTGSEQYF
TRBV7-6	-	once	TRBJ2-2	13	TGTGCCAGCACCGAAGGAGGTGCCGGGGAGCTGTTTTTT	CASTEGGAGELFF
TRBV28	-	-	TRBJ1-1	14	TGTGCCAGCAGTTTATCAGCAGGGAACACTGAAGCTTTCTTT	CASSLSAGNTEAFF
TRBV4-3	-	-	TRBJ2-5	13	TGCGCCAGCAGCCAAGAAATTGCAGAGACCCAGTACTTC	CASSQEIAETQYF
TRBV15	-	-	TRBJ1-5	12	TGTGCCACTGGACAGATAAATCAGCCCCAGCATTTT	CATGQINQPQHF
TRBV7-3	-	-	TRBJ2-2	13	TGTGCCAGCAGCCTGGACAACACCGGGGAGCTGTTTTTT	CASSLDNTGELFF
TRBV14	-	-	TRBJ2-7	15	TGTGCCAGCAGCCAGCGGGACAGAGGGGCCTACGAGCAGTACTTC	CASSQRDRGAYEQYF
TRBV11-2	-	-	TRBJ1-1	13	TGTGCCAGCAGCTTAGGGTCAGCCCTTGAAGCTTTCTTT	CASSLGSALEAFF
TRBV5-4	-	-	TRBJ2-7	15	TGTGCCAGCAGCCGCGGAGGTGGGAGCCTCGACGAGCAGTACTTC	CASSRGGGSLDEQYF
TRBV6-5	-	once	TRBJ1-1	13	TGCGCCAGCACCAGGACACTTAACACTGAAGCTTTCTTT	CASTRTLNTEAFF
TRBV11-2	-	-	TRBJ2-3	17	TGTGCCAGCAGCTTACAACCGGGAATCATGATGTCAGATACGCAGTATTTT	CASSLQPGIMMSDTQYF
TRBV28	-	-	TRBJ1-3	11	TGTGCCAGCAGTTTAAAAAACACCATATATTTT	CASSLKNTIYF
TRBV29-1	TRBD2	medium-sized	TRBJ2-1	16	TGCAGCGTTGAAGATAGCCTAGCGGGAGGTCTCAATGAGCAGTTCTTC	CSVEDSLAGGLNEQFF
TRBV6-6	-	-	TRBJ2-7	13	TGTGCCAGCAGTCCGACGGTATCCTACGAGCAGTACTTC	CASSPTVSYEQYF
TRBV5-1	-	-	TRBJ1-3	14	TGCGCCAGCAGCCAAACCAGGGACGGAAACACCATATATTTT	CASSQTRDGNTIYF
TRBV6-5	TRBD1	-	TRBJ2-2	14	TGTGCCAGCAGTAGGGACAGAACCACCGGGGAGCTGTTTTTT	CASSRDRTTGELFF
TRBV6-4	-	-	TRBJ2-1	15	TGTGCCAGCAGTGAGATAGGAGGATCCTACAATGAGCAGTTCTTC	CASSEIGGSYNEQFF
TRBV11-2	-	-	TRBJ2-5	14	TGTGCCAGCAGCCCAGGCGGGTACTTTGAGACCCAGTACTTC	CASSPGGYFETQYF
TRBV6-1	-	few	TRBJ2-7	13	TGTGCCAGCAGTGAAGAGAATTTGGGCGAGCAGTACTTC	CASSEENLGEQYF
TRBV30	TRBD1	-	TRBJ2-2	13	TGTGCCTGGGGGACAGGGACCGGCGGGGAGCTGTTTTTT	CAWGTGTGGELFF
TRBV6-5	TRBD1	few	TRBJ1-1	15	TGTGCCAGCAGTTACACCGGGACAGGTGGGACTGAAGCTTTCTTT	CASSYTGTGGTEAFF
TRBV27	TRBD1	medium-sized	TRBJ1-1	15	TGTGCCAGCAGTTTACTCGGACAGGGGGGCACTGAAGCTTTCTTT	CASSLLGQGGTEAFF
TRBV19	-	-	TRBJ1-3	14	TGTGCCAGTAGTAGGACAGCCTCTGGAAACACCATATATTTT	CASSRTASGNTIYF
TRBV21-1	-	-	TRBJ1-6	14	TGTGCCAGCAGCCCCGGGACAGAGGCTTCACCCCTCCACTTT	CASSPGTEASPLHF
TRBV7-3	TRBD1	few	TRBJ2-1	15	TGTGCCAGCAGCCCCGGGGACAGGATCTACAATGAGCAGTTCTTC	CASSPGDRIYNEQFF